This T cell receptor beta chain was captured by sequencing in a study of T cell responses to AZD1222 COVID-19 vaccine. Notes on the study in general: Spike-specific TCR breadth rose after two AZD1222 doses, and depth rose as well. Epitopes outside B.1.351 and B.1.1.7 mutated regions reportedly drew nearly half of spike TCRs.

Per the germline V gene, CDR1 is MGHRA and CDR2 is YSYEKL. Trimming pared 0 bases from V and 0 bases from J, leaving 12 bases between. The CDR3 is 16 amino acids. Regarding this clone: Its antigen remains unknown.

Measured with immunoSEQ multiplex PCR; TCRdb has only the in-frame clones, and not every one. In the table there are about 86,000 clones, approximately 87% of which are singletons. This rearrangement joins TRBV4-1 to TRBJ2-7; D is possibly TRBD2 (7 bases). The sequence was obtained from an adult who received the AZD1222 COVID-19 vaccine. This material consisted of peripheral blood, taken 28 days after the second AZD1222 dose. CDR3 protein: CASSQDQAGASYEQYF. DNA of the CDR3: TGCGCCAGCAGCCAAGATCAGGCGGGGGCCTCCTACGAGCAGTACTTC.